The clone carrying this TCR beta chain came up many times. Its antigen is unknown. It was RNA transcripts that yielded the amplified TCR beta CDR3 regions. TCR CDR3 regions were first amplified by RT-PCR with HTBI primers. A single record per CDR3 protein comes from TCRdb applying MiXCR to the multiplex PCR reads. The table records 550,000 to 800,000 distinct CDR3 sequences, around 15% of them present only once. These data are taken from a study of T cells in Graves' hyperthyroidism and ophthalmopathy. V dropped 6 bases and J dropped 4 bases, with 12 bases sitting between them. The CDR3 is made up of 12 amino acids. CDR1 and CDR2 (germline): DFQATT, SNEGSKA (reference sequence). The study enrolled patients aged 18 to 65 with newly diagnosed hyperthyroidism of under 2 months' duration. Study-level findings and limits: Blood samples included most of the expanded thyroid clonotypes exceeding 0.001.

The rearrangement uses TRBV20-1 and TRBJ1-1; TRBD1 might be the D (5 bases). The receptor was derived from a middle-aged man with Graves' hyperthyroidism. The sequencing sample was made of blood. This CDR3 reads CSAAQGTTEAFF. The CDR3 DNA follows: TGCAGTGCCGCCCAGGGTACCACTGAAGCTTTCTTT.